The T cell receptor beta chain under discussion was sequenced for a study of blood T cell repertoires in COVID-19. The wider study: COVID-19 samples, acute and convalescent, were from the United States, Italy and Spain. PBMCs, B-cell-depleted T cells, or T cells provided the cDNA or gDNA that made up the material.

CDR3 size: 16 residues. Germline V CDR1 and CDR2: SQVTM, ANQGSEA. The V segment lost 6 bases and the J segment 2 bases; nucleotides outside the gene matches: 14. In the source study's methods: Reference gene primers were amplified, and this amplification served to estimate nucleated cell counts. The assay was immunoSEQ multiplex PCR, and TCRdb's table has in-frame clones only and misses some. The V and J calls and clone size were taken over from that table, and D and trimming were inferred from the DNA. The sample records roughly 130,000 clones, 90% being singletons. V usage is TRBV29-1 and J usage is TRBJ2-7; 9 nucleotides agree with TRBD1. This receptor was taken from a man aged 50-60 years with active COVID-19. Input material: peripheral blood. Here the CDR3 DNA reads TGCAGCGTGGTAATCGAAGGGACAGGGACCACCTACGAGCAGTACGTC. Translation: CSVVIEGTGTTYEQYV.